Listed below are T cell receptor beta chains from one sample, sequenced in a study of T cells in Graves' hyperthyroidism and ophthalmopathy. TCRdb re-called the multiplex PCR reads with MiXCR, one entry per CDR3 protein. The sample holds over 700,000 distinct CDR3 sequences, roughly a sixth seen once. Sequenced sample: blood. The receptors derive from a woman aged 50 to 60 with Graves' hyperthyroidism that later progressed to Graves' ophthalmopathy. Both conserved end residues are part of each CDR3. The D gene is left open where the match is weak. For some rows the clone size is stated as once, few or many, or as a class when expanded; others skip it.

j_call: TRBJ2-1
clone_size: many
cdr3_length: 14
d_call: .
v_call: TRBV13
cdr3_aa: CASSPFSPYNEQFF
cdr3_nt: TGTGCCAGCAGCCCATTTTCGCCTTACAATGAGCAGTTCTTC

j_call: TRBJ1-6
clone_size: few
cdr3_length: 15
d_call: TRBD1
v_call: TRBV3-1
cdr3_aa: CASSPYRGNDSPLHF
cdr3_nt: TGTGCCAGCAGCCCTTACAGGGGAAACGATTCACCCCTCCACTTT

j_call: TRBJ2-1
clone_size: few
cdr3_length: 14
d_call: .
v_call: TRBV7-8
cdr3_aa: CASSLVAGLNEQFF
cdr3_nt: TGTGCCAGCAGCTTAGTTGCAGGGTTGAATGAGCAGTTCTTC

j_call: TRBJ2-3
clone_size: .
cdr3_length: 14
d_call: .
v_call: TRBV7-3
cdr3_aa: CASSIQGLTSAQYF
cdr3_nt: TGTGCCAGCAGCATCCAGGGCCTGACGAGTGCGCAGTATTTT

j_call: TRBJ1-1
clone_size: many
cdr3_length: 12
d_call: .
v_call: TRBV5-1
cdr3_aa: CASNNMNTEAFF
cdr3_nt: TGCGCCAGCAACAACATGAACACTGAAGCTTTCTTT

j_call: TRBJ2-7
clone_size: few
cdr3_length: 14
d_call: .
v_call: TRBV6-1
cdr3_aa: CASSLGPFSYEQYF
cdr3_nt: TGTGCCAGCAGCCTCGGGCCCTTCTCCTACGAGCAGTACTTC

j_call: TRBJ1-1
clone_size: few
cdr3_length: 15
d_call: .
v_call: TRBV7-9
cdr3_aa: CASSLITAVNTEAFF
cdr3_nt: TGTGCCAGCAGCTTAATCACGGCGGTGAACACTGAAGCTTTCTTT

j_call: TRBJ1-5
clone_size: few
cdr3_length: 18
d_call: .
v_call: TRBV20-1
cdr3_aa: CSAPGRDTKPPSNQPQHF
cdr3_nt: TGCAGTGCTCCTGGCCGGGACACAAAACCCCCTAGCAATCAGCCCCAGCATTTT

j_call: TRBJ1-5
clone_size: few
cdr3_length: 14
d_call: .
v_call: TRBV6-1
cdr3_aa: CASSEGSSNQPQHF
cdr3_nt: TGTGCCAGCAGTGAAGGGTCGAGCAATCAGCCCCAGCATTTT

j_call: TRBJ1-1
clone_size: .
cdr3_length: 12
d_call: .
v_call: TRBV12-5
cdr3_aa: CASGLQGSEAFF
cdr3_nt: TGTGCTAGTGGTTTGCAGGGGTCTGAAGCTTTCTTT

j_call: TRBJ1-5
clone_size: few
cdr3_length: 14
d_call: .
v_call: TRBV19
cdr3_aa: CASSTAIGNQPQHF
cdr3_nt: TGTGCCAGTAGTACCGCTATCGGGAATCAGCCCCAGCATTTT

j_call: TRBJ1-2
clone_size: many
cdr3_length: 14
d_call: .
v_call: TRBV2
cdr3_aa: CASSGDGGFYGYTF
cdr3_nt: TGTGCCAGCAGTGGGGACGGAGGATTCTATGGCTACACCTTC

j_call: TRBJ1-1
clone_size: few
cdr3_length: 13
d_call: .
v_call: TRBV27
cdr3_aa: CASRLWKGAEAFF
cdr3_nt: TGTGCCAGCCGTTTATGGAAGGGTGCTGAAGCTTTCTTT

j_call: TRBJ2-5
clone_size: few
cdr3_length: 10
d_call: .
v_call: TRBV29-1
cdr3_aa: CSVEDETQYF
cdr3_nt: TGCAGCGTTGAGGATGAGACCCAGTACTTC

j_call: TRBJ2-3
clone_size: .
cdr3_length: 13
d_call: .
v_call: TRBV10-1
cdr3_aa: CASSAGVTDTQYF
cdr3_nt: TGCGCCAGCAGTGCAGGGGTGACAGATACGCAGTATTTT

j_call: TRBJ2-1
clone_size: few
cdr3_length: 13
d_call: .
v_call: TRBV14
cdr3_aa: CASSANRAVEQFF
cdr3_nt: TGTGCCAGCTCGGCAAATCGAGCGGTTGAGCAGTTCTTC

j_call: TRBJ2-3
clone_size: .
cdr3_length: 15
d_call: TRBD1
v_call: TRBV15
cdr3_aa: CATSPGQLSTDTQYF
cdr3_nt: TGTGCCACCAGCCCGGGACAGCTAAGCACAGATACGCAGTATTTT

j_call: TRBJ1-1
clone_size: many
cdr3_length: 11
d_call: .
v_call: TRBV11-1
cdr3_aa: CASSVGTEAFF
cdr3_nt: TGTGCCAGCAGCGTGGGAACTGAAGCTTTCTTT

j_call: TRBJ2-2
clone_size: .
cdr3_length: 16
d_call: TRBD2
v_call: TRBV20-1
cdr3_aa: CSARVLAGANTGELFF
cdr3_nt: TGCAGTGCTAGAGTGCTAGCGGGAGCGAACACCGGGGAGCTGTTTTTT

j_call: TRBJ2-7
clone_size: .
cdr3_length: 15
d_call: TRBD1
v_call: TRBV13
cdr3_aa: CASSPSTGGAYEQYF
cdr3_nt: TGTGCCAGCAGCCCGTCGACAGGGGGCGCGTACGAGCAGTACTTC

j_call: TRBJ2-1
clone_size: many
cdr3_length: 16
d_call: TRBD2
v_call: TRBV9
cdr3_aa: CASSAGAGSSYNEQFF
cdr3_nt: TGTGCCAGCAGCGCGGGAGCGGGGAGCTCCTACAATGAGCAGTTCTTC

j_call: TRBJ2-1
clone_size: many
cdr3_length: 15
d_call: .
v_call: TRBV3-1
cdr3_aa: CASSQSGDSFHEQFF
cdr3_nt: TGTGCCAGCAGCCAAAGTGGAGACAGTTTCCATGAGCAGTTCTTC

j_call: TRBJ2-1
clone_size: .
cdr3_length: 16
d_call: .
v_call: TRBV3-1
cdr3_aa: CASSQEGETAYNEQFF
cdr3_nt: TGTGCCAGCAGCCAAGAGGGCGAGACAGCATACAATGAGCAGTTCTTC

j_call: TRBJ1-1
clone_size: many
cdr3_length: 15
d_call: .
v_call: TRBV6-6
cdr3_aa: CASSYGGLVDTEAFF
cdr3_nt: TGTGCCAGCAGTTACGGGGGGCTTGTTGACACTGAAGCTTTCTTT

j_call: TRBJ1-1
clone_size: .
cdr3_length: 11
d_call: .
v_call: TRBV20-1
cdr3_aa: CSVDRNTEAFF
cdr3_nt: TGCAGCGTTGACCGGAACACTGAAGCTTTCTTT

j_call: TRBJ1-2
clone_size: .
cdr3_length: 14
d_call: .
v_call: TRBV4-1
cdr3_aa: CASSQDPVNYGYTF
cdr3_nt: TGCGCCAGCAGCCAAGACCCAGTTAACTATGGCTACACCTTC

j_call: TRBJ2-7
clone_size: many
cdr3_length: 14
d_call: .
v_call: TRBV13
cdr3_aa: CASSLGLPSYEQYF
cdr3_nt: TGTGCCAGCAGCTTGGGACTTCCCTCCTACGAGCAGTACTTC

j_call: TRBJ2-7
clone_size: .
cdr3_length: 15
d_call: TRBD1
v_call: TRBV7-9
cdr3_aa: CASSSRDRVSYEQYF
cdr3_nt: TGTGCCAGCAGCTCCCGGGACAGGGTCTCCTACGAGCAGTACTTC

j_call: TRBJ2-2
clone_size: few
cdr3_length: 17
d_call: TRBD2
v_call: TRBV7-8
cdr3_aa: CASSLSGLAGSTGELFF
cdr3_nt: TGTGCCAGCAGCTTAAGCGGGCTAGCGGGGTCGACCGGGGAGCTGTTTTTT

j_call: TRBJ1-1
clone_size: .
cdr3_length: 14
d_call: .
v_call: TRBV4-1
cdr3_aa: CASSDEGLGTEAFF
cdr3_nt: TGCGCCAGCAGCGACGAAGGTTTGGGGACTGAAGCTTTCTTT

j_call: TRBJ2-5
clone_size: few
cdr3_length: 13
d_call: .
v_call: TRBV5-6
cdr3_aa: CAISPAGQETQYF
cdr3_nt: TGTGCCATCAGCCCCGCCGGCCAAGAGACCCAGTACTTC

j_call: TRBJ2-1
clone_size: many
cdr3_length: 16
d_call: TRBD2
v_call: TRBV12-3/TRBV12-4
cdr3_aa: CASSPLTSGVNNEQFF
cdr3_nt: TGTGCCAGCAGCCCTTTGACTAGCGGGGTGAACAATGAGCAGTTCTTC

j_call: TRBJ1-3
clone_size: .
cdr3_length: 14
d_call: .
v_call: TRBV15
cdr3_aa: CATSRDYPEQTIYF
cdr3_nt: TGTGCCACCAGCAGAGATTACCCAGAACAAACCATATATTTT

j_call: TRBJ2-2
clone_size: .
cdr3_length: 13
d_call: .
v_call: TRBV9
cdr3_aa: CASSPQQGRELFF
cdr3_nt: TGTGCCAGCAGCCCCCAGCAGGGACGGGAGCTGTTTTTT

j_call: TRBJ2-1
clone_size: many
cdr3_length: 15
d_call: TRBD2
v_call: TRBV20-1
cdr3_aa: CSARDSTSGGYEQFF
cdr3_nt: TGCAGTGCTAGAGATTCGACTAGCGGGGGCTATGAGCAGTTCTTC

j_call: TRBJ2-2
clone_size: few
cdr3_length: 16
d_call: TRBD1
v_call: TRBV5-5
cdr3_aa: CASRKVTGVGTGELFF
cdr3_nt: TGTGCCAGCAGAAAAGTGACAGGGGTTGGCACCGGGGAGCTGTTTTTT

j_call: TRBJ2-5
clone_size: .
cdr3_length: 16
d_call: TRBD2
v_call: TRBV27
cdr3_aa: CASSLLASGGTETQYF
cdr3_nt: TGTGCCAGCAGTTTATTGGCTAGCGGGGGGACGGAGACCCAGTACTTC

j_call: TRBJ2-1
clone_size: few
cdr3_length: 15
d_call: .
v_call: TRBV20-1
cdr3_aa: CSARGRPGGVNEQFF
cdr3_nt: TGCAGTGCTAGAGGCCGGCCAGGGGGGGTCAATGAGCAGTTCTTC

j_call: TRBJ2-7
clone_size: .
cdr3_length: 17
d_call: TRBD2
v_call: TRBV6-2/TRBV6-3
cdr3_aa: CASSYSIYGGISYEQYF
cdr3_nt: TGTGCCAGCAGTTACTCGATATACGGGGGGATTTCCTACGAGCAGTACTTC

j_call: TRBJ1-2
clone_size: many
cdr3_length: 14
d_call: .
v_call: TRBV30
cdr3_aa: CAWRLTTGMVGYTF
cdr3_nt: TGTGCCTGGAGACTAACCACAGGGATGGTTGGCTACACCTTC

j_call: TRBJ2-3
clone_size: .
cdr3_length: 14
d_call: .
v_call: TRBV7-6
cdr3_aa: CASSLVAGQDTQYF
cdr3_nt: TGTGCCAGCAGCTTAGTGGCGGGCCAAGATACGCAGTATTTT

j_call: TRBJ2-1
clone_size: .
cdr3_length: 14
d_call: TRBD1
v_call: TRBV6-2/TRBV6-3
cdr3_aa: CASRTGEKYNEQFF
cdr3_nt: TGTGCCAGCAGGACAGGGGAGAAATACAATGAGCAGTTCTTC

j_call: TRBJ1-3
clone_size: many
cdr3_length: 16
d_call: .
v_call: TRBV6-1
cdr3_aa: CASKQGRSNSGNTIYF
cdr3_nt: TGTGCCAGCAAGCAGGGCAGATCGAACTCTGGAAACACCATATATTTT

j_call: TRBJ1-5
clone_size: many
cdr3_length: 14
d_call: .
v_call: TRBV12-3/TRBV12-4
cdr3_aa: CASSLESGNQPQHF
cdr3_nt: TGTGCCAGCAGTTTAGAATCGGGAAATCAGCCCCAGCATTTT

j_call: TRBJ2-1
clone_size: .
cdr3_length: 13
d_call: TRBD1
v_call: TRBV29-1
cdr3_aa: CSVALTGGNEQFF
cdr3_nt: TGCAGCGTTGCTCTAACAGGGGGAAATGAGCAGTTCTTC

j_call: TRBJ2-7
clone_size: .
cdr3_length: 15
d_call: .
v_call: TRBV27
cdr3_aa: CASSLSGAGDLEQYF
cdr3_nt: TGTGCCAGCAGTTTATCGGGAGCAGGGGATCTGGAGCAGTACTTC

j_call: TRBJ2-7
clone_size: few
cdr3_length: 13
d_call: .
v_call: TRBV29-1
cdr3_aa: CSVEDHSREEQYF
cdr3_nt: TGCAGCGTTGAAGATCACAGTCGAGAGGAGCAGTACTTC

j_call: TRBJ2-3
clone_size: few
cdr3_length: 14
d_call: .
v_call: TRBV4-3
cdr3_aa: CASSLPAGLDTQYF
cdr3_nt: TGCGCCAGCAGCCTACCCGCAGGGCTGGATACGCAGTATTTT

j_call: TRBJ2-6
clone_size: few
cdr3_length: 18
d_call: .
v_call: TRBV9
cdr3_aa: CASSVVDARSSGANVLTF
cdr3_nt: TGTGCCAGCAGCGTAGTGGACGCCAGAAGCTCTGGGGCCAACGTCCTGACTTTC

j_call: TRBJ1-2
clone_size: many
cdr3_length: 14
d_call: TRBD1
v_call: TRBV27
cdr3_aa: CASSGTGIFSGYTF
cdr3_nt: TGTGCCAGCAGCGGGACAGGGATCTTTTCGGGCTACACCTTC

j_call: TRBJ1-2
clone_size: many
cdr3_length: 14
d_call: .
v_call: TRBV3-1
cdr3_aa: CASSQEVDNYGYTF
cdr3_nt: TGTGCCAGCAGCCAAGAAGTAGACAACTATGGCTACACCTTC

j_call: TRBJ1-1
clone_size: many
cdr3_length: 14
d_call: .
v_call: TRBV11-1
cdr3_aa: CASSLGAGDTEAFF
cdr3_nt: TGTGCCAGCAGCTTAGGGGCAGGGGACACTGAAGCTTTCTTT

j_call: TRBJ2-2
clone_size: .
cdr3_length: 14
d_call: TRBD2
v_call: TRBV20-1
cdr3_aa: CSARAGVNTGELFF
cdr3_nt: TGCAGTGCTCGAGCGGGGGTGAACACCGGGGAGCTGTTTTTT